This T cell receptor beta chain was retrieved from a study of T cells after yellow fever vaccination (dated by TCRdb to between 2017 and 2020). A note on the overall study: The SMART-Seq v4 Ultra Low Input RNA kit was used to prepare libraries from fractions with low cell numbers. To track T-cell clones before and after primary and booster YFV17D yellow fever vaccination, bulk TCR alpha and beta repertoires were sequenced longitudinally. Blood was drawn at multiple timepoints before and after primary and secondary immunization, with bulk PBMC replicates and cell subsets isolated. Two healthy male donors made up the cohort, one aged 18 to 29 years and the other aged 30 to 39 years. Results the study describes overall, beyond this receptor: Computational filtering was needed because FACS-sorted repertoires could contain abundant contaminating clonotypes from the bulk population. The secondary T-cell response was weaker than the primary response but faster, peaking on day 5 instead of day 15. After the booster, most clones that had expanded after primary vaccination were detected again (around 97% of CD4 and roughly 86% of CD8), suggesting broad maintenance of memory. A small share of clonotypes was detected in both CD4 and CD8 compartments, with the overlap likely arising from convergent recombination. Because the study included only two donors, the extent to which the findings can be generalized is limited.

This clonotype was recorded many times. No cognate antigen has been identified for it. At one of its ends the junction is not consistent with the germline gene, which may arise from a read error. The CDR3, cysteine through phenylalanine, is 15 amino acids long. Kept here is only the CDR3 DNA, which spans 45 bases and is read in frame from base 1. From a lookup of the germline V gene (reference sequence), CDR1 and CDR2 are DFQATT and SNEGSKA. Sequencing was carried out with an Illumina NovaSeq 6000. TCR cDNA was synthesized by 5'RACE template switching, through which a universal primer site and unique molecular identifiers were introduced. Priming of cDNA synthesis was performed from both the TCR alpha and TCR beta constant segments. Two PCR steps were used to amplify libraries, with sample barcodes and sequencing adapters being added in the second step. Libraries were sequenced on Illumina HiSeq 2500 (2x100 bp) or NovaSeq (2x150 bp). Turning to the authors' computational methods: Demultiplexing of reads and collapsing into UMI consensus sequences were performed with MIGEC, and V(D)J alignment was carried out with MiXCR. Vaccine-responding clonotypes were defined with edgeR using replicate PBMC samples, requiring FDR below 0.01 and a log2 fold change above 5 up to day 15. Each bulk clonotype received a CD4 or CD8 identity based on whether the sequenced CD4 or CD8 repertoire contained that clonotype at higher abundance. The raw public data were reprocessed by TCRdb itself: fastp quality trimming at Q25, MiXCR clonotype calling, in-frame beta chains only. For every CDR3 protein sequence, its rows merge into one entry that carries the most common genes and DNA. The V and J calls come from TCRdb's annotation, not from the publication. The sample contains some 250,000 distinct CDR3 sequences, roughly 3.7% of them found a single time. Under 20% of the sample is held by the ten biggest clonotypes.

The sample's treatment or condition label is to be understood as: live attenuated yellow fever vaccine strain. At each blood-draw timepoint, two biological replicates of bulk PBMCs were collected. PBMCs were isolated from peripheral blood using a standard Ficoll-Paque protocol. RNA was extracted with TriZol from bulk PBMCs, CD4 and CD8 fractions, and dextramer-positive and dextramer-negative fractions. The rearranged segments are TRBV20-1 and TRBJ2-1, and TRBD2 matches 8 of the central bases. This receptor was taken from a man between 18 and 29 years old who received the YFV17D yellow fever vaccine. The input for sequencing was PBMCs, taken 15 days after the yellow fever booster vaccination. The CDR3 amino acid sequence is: CSGRQRGTSYNEQFF. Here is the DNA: TGCAGTGGTAGACAGCGGGGGACCTCCTACAATGAGCAGTTCTTC.